This T cell receptor (beta chain) was recovered during a study of shared T cell receptors in the human thymus. Trimming removed 6 bases at V and 11 bases at J, with 19 bases between. Germline CDR1 and CDR2: MDHEN and SYDVKM. The CDR3 has 13 amino acids. This table comes from immunoSEQ multiplex PCR, and its TCRdb copy is limited to in-frame clones, with some not included. The sample has some 760,000 clones, 80% to 90% seen once. These records were also assigned to another study, of human thymus T cells. Per that study: Those donating were healthy Finnish infants in corrective surgery for congenital heart defects. It was from resections taken during corrective heart surgery that the thymus tissue came. Related research found strongly overlapping thymic repertoires in unrelated individuals.

This TCR derives from a girl under three years old with a congenital heart defect. V gene TRBV28 combines with J gene TRBJ1-1; the D gene is possibly TRBD1 (6 bases). Sequencing was performed on thymocytes. The CDR3 bases are TGTGCCAGCAGCCCCGGGGGGGCCGGGGAGGCTTTCTTT. Translating it yields CASSPGGAGEAFF.